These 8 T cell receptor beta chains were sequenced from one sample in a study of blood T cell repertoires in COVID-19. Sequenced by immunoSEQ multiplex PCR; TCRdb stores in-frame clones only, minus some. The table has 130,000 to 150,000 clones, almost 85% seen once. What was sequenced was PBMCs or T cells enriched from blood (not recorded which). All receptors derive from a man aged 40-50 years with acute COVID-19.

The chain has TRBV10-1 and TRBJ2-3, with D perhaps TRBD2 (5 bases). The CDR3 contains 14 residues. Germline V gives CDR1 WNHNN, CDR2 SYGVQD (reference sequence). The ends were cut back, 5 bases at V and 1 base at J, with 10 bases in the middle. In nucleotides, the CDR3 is TGCGCCAGCAGTACGAGCGGTCGCACAGATACGCAGTATTTT. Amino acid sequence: CASSTSGRTDTQYF.

Here the CDR3 reads CASRPGQTIGPLHF. In DNA form, the CDR3 reads TGTGCCAGTAGACCGGGACAGACGATCGGACCCCTCCACTTT. The chain links TRBV19 to TRBJ1-6; 7 bases match TRBD1. J lost 12 bases, V lost 6 bases, and 11 bases had no gene match. Germline V lookup: CDR1 LNHDA, CDR2 SQIVND (reference sequence). CDR3 length equals 14 residues.

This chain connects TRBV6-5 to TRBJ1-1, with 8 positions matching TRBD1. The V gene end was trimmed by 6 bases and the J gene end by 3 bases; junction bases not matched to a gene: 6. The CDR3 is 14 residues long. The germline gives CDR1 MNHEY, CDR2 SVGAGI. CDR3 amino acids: CASRPPGQDTEAFF. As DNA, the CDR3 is TGTGCCAGCAGACCACCGGGACAGGACACTGAAGCTTTCTTT.

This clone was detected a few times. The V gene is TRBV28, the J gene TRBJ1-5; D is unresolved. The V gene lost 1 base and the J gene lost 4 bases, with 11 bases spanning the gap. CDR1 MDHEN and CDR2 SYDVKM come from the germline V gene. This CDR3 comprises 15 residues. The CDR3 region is CASSLLANLNQPQHF. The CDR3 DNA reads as TGTGCCAGCAGTTTATTGGCAAACCTGAATCAGCCCCAGCATTTT.

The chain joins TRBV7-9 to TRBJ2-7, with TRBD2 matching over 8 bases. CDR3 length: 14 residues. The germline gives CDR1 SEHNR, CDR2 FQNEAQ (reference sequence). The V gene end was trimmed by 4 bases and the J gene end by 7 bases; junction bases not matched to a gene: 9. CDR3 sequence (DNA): TGTGCCAGCAGCTCGCCGGGAGGGCCGGGTGAGCAGTACTTC. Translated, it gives CASSSPGGPGEQYF.

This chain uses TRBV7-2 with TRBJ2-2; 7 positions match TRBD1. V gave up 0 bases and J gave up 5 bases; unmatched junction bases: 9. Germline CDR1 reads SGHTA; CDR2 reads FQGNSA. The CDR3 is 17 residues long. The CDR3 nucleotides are TGTGCCAGCAGCTTAGCGAGGGGGACAGCGAGAACCGGGGAGCTGTTTTTT. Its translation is CASSLARGTARTGELFF. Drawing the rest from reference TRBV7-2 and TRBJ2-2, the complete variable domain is GAGVSQSPSNKVTEKGKDVELRCDPISGHTALYWYRQSLGQGLEFLIYFQGNSAPDKSGLPSDRFSAERTGGSVSTLTIQRTQQEDSAVYLCASSLARGTARTGELFFGEGSRLTVL.

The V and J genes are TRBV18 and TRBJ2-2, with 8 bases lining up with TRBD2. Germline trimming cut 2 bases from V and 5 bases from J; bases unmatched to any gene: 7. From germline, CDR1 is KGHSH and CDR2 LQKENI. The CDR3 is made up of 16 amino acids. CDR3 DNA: TGTGCCAGCTCACCATCGGGCGGGAGGTTGACCGGGGAGCTGTTTTTT. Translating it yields CASSPSGGRLTGELFF.

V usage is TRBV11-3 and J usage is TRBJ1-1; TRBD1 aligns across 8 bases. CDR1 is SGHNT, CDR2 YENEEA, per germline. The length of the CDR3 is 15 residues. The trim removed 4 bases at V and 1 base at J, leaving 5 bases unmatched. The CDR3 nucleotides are TGTGCCAGCAGCTCGGGGACAGGAGAGAACACTGAAGCTTTCTTT. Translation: CASSSGTGENTEAFF.